These 29 T cell receptor beta chains came from one sample sequenced in a study of cytomegalovirus exposure and HLA in healthy donors. Primers: 60 Vbeta forward and 13 Jbeta reverse. The table came from immunoSEQ multiplex PCR; TCRdb's copy has only in-frame clones and leaves some out. The sample carries approximately 170,000 clones, more than 80% recorded once. Sequencing was done on a sample of PBMCs. The receptors come from a male donor in good health and CMV-seronegative.

This chain uses TRBV7-9 with TRBJ1-2; D possibly corresponds to TRBD1 (5 bases). Germline assignment: CDR1 SEHNR and CDR2 FQNEAQ (reference sequence). The CDR3 extends over 15 amino acids. The V end was cut by 1 base, the J end by 6 bases, with 15 bases between. The CDR3 region has the DNA TGTGCCAGCAGCTTAGGGCGAGGCAGGGAAGATGGCTACACCTTC. Protein product: CASSLGRGREDGYTF. The full variable domain, in which reference TRBV7-9 and TRBJ1-2 provide the parts outside the CDR3, is DTGVSQNPRHKITKRGQNVTFRCDPISEHNRLYWYRQTLGQGPEFLTYFQNEAQLEKSRLLSDRFSAERPKGSFSTLEIQRTEQGDSAMYLCASSLGRGREDGYTFGSGTRLTVV.

V usage is TRBV2 and J usage is TRBJ2-3; TRBD2 matches at 9 bases. The ends lost 7 bases at V and 0 bases at J; junction bases unmatched: 5. The CDR3 spans 15 residues. Germline lookup yields CDR1 SNHLY and CDR2 FYNNEI. CDR3 sequence (DNA): TGTGCCAGCAACTTACTAGCGGGTAGCACAGATACGCAGTATTTT. Translation: CASNLLAGSTDTQYF.

This chain links TRBV7-8 with TRBJ2-7; 12 bases line up with TRBD1. Germline trimming cut 5 bases from V and 6 bases from J; bases unmatched to any gene: 5. Germline CDR1 is SGHVS and CDR2 is FQNEAQ. This CDR3 has 14 amino acids. The DNA of the CDR3 is TGTGCCAGCAGCCTTGGGACAGGGGGCTTCGAGCAGTACTTC. This sequence encodes CASSLGTGGFEQYF. The variable domain in full, with the rest retrieved from reference TRBV7-8 and TRBJ2-7, is GAGVSQSPRYKVAKRGQDVALRCDPISGHVSLFWYQQALGQGPEFLTYFQNEAQLDKSGLPSDRFFAERPEGSVSTLKIQRTQQEDSAVYLCASSLGTGGFEQYFGPGTRLTVT.

This rearrangement joins TRBV27 to TRBJ1-2; perhaps TRBD1 as D (6 bases). V lost 5 bases and J lost 2, with 9 bases in between. Germline lookup yields CDR1 MNHEY and CDR2 SMNVEV (reference sequence). The CDR3 extends over 13 amino acids. The CDR3 loop reads CASSKTGNYGYTF. As DNA, the CDR3 is TGTGCCAGCAGTAAAACAGGGAACTATGGCTACACCTTC.

This clone occurred a few times. The rearrangement joins TRBV19 to TRBJ2-3; 12 nucleotides align to TRBD2. V shed 6 bases, J shed 0 bases, and the junction held 7 bases outside the gene matches. Germline V gives CDR1 LNHDA, CDR2 SQIVND (reference sequence). The CDR3 has 17 amino acids. The CDR3 spells CASSGTSGHPSTDTQYF. The CDR3 coding sequence is TGTGCCAGTAGCGGGACTAGCGGGCACCCTAGCACAGATACGCAGTATTTT.

Here the CDR3 DNA reads TGTGCCAGCAGCTTGGCCAATCACGGGTCCGGCTCCTACGAGCAGTACTTC. This gives the protein CASSLANHGSGSYEQYF. The V gene is TRBV5-4, the J gene TRBJ2-7, with D unclear. This CDR3 spans 17 amino acids. V lost 0 bases, J lost 0 bases, and 16 bases lay in between. From germline, CDR1 is SGHNT and CDR2 YYREEE (reference sequence).

V usage is TRBV4-1 and J usage is TRBJ2-3; TRBD1 agrees at 7 bases. From germline, CDR1 is MGHRA and CDR2 YSYEKL. With V trimmed by 7 bases and J by 5 bases, 6 bases remained unmatched. This CDR3 spans 13 amino acids. The DNA of the CDR3 is TGCGCCAGCATAGGGGGCTTTAAAGATACGCAGTATTTT. It encodes CASIGGFKDTQYF.

This rearrangement joins TRBV2 to TRBJ1-3; TRBD1 matches at 9 bases. The CDR3 sequence is 15 residues long. The ends lost 8 bases at V and 0 bases at J; junction bases unmatched: 5. CDR1 is SNHLY and CDR2 is FYNNEI in the germline V gene. CDR3 protein: CASVGTGYSGNTIYF. The DNA of the CDR3 is TGTGCCAGCGTAGGGACAGGGTACTCTGGAAACACCATATATTTT.

The chain couples TRBV10-3 to TRBJ1-6; no clear D gene. The CDR3 consists of 14 residues. CDR1 and CDR2 (germline): ENHRY, SYGVKD. Trimming cost V 6 bases and J 6 bases, with 12 bases left between them. The DNA of the CDR3 is TGTGCCATCAGGGGTGGTTCAGGTAATTCACCCCTCCACTTT. This codes for CAIRGGSGNSPLHF.

The chain links TRBV6-5 to TRBJ2-1, with 7 bases lining up with TRBD1. CDR1 and CDR2 from the germline V gene are MNHEY and SVGAGI. V was pared by 4 bases and J by 5 bases, with 11 bases of the junction left unmatched. The CDR3 has 16 residues. CDR3 DNA: TGTGCCAGCAGTTCGTCCCTCGACAGGGTGGACAATGAGCAGTTCTTC. Translating gives CASSSSLDRVDNEQFF.

The chain uses TRBV29-1 and TRBJ1-2; D gene unclear. Germline assignment: CDR1 SQVTM and CDR2 ANQGSEA. The CDR3 is 11 amino acids. Trimming took off 6 bases at V and 8 bases at J, with 13 bases between the two ends. The CDR3 is CSVAELRGYTF. CDR3 nucleotides: TGCAGCGTAGCGGAGTTGCGAGGCTACACCTTC.

This sequence joins TRBV7-8 and TRBJ1-5, with 11 nucleotides matching TRBD1. CDR1 and CDR2 (germline): SGHVS, FQNEAQ. This CDR3 has 19 residues. V shed 4 bases, J shed 0 bases, and the junction held 11 bases outside the gene matches. The CDR3 loop reads CASSSRTGGPSDSNQPQHF. The DNA of the CDR3 is TGTGCCAGCAGCTCCAGGACAGGGGGCCCCTCTGATAGCAATCAGCCCCAGCATTTT.

This clone has more than one count but fewer than ten. The chain carries TRBV7-9 and TRBJ1-5, with D maybe TRBD1 (5 bases). The CDR3 totals 13 residues. The germline V gene has CDR1 SEHNR and CDR2 FQNEAQ (reference sequence). The V end lost 7 bases, the J end lost 6 bases, and 13 bases lay between the germline ends. The DNA of the CDR3 is TGTGCCAGCAACGAGACCCAGGGTCAGCCCCAGCATTTT. Amino acid sequence: CASNETQGQPQHF.

In its sample, this clone was seen a few times. The rearrangement uses TRBV29-1 and TRBJ1-1; possible D gene TRBD1, 6 bases. Germline lookup yields CDR1 SQVTM and CDR2 ANQGSEA. Trimming left V 3 bases short and J 4 bases short, with 15 bases between. CDR3 length equals 14 residues. As DNA, the CDR3 is TGCAGCGTTGATGAGGGTGGGGGCGCCACTGAAGCTTTCTTT. Its protein is CSVDEGGGATEAFF.

The chain combines TRBV27 with TRBJ1-1; 7 bases match TRBD1. The CDR3 runs 16 residues. The J segment lost 6 bases and the V segment lost 2 bases, leaving 12 bases of the junction unmatched. The V gene's germline CDR1 is MNHEY and CDR2 SMNVEV (reference sequence). CDR3 nucleotide sequence: TGTGCCAGCAGTTTAAGAGACAGGGTTGGGGTCTCTGAAGCTTTCTTT. Its translation: CASSLRDRVGVSEAFF.

CDR3 DNA: TGTGCCATCAGTGAGTCGTCATCTCCGGGTAGGAACTATGGCTACACCTTC. Translated, it gives CAISESSSPGRNYGYTF. The V gene is TRBV10-3, the J gene TRBJ1-2; the D is unclear. V gave up 0 bases and J gave up 2 bases, with 16 bases separating them. Germline V CDR1 and CDR2: ENHRY, SYGVKD. The CDR3 spans 17 residues.

This clone came up a few times. The chain is built from TRBV4-2 and TRBJ2-2; TRBD2 matches 10 bases. Germline loops: CDR1 LGHNA, CDR2 YNFKEQ. The CDR3 has 17 amino acids. With 1 base clipped from V and 4 bases from J, the junction kept 6 bases outside the gene matches. CDR3 sequence reads: CASSQALAGDRTGELFF. The CDR3 bases are TGTGCCAGCAGCCAAGCCCTAGCGGGAGACCGCACCGGGGAGCTGTTTTTT.

This chain links TRBV19 with TRBJ1-1; 7 bases are shared with TRBD1. Unmatched junction bases numbered 6, after V lost 7 bases and J lost 4 bases. The germline CDR1 and CDR2 sequences are LNHDA and SQIVND (reference sequence). The CDR3 covers 13 residues. The CDR3 bases are TGTGCCAGTAAGAACAGGGGAGTCACTGAAGCTTTCTTT. This codes for CASKNRGVTEAFF. The full variable domain, its missing parts supplied by reference TRBV19 and TRBJ1-1, is DGGITQSPKYLFRKEGQNVTLSCEQNLNHDAMYWYRQDPGQGLRLIYYSQIVNDFQKGDIAEGYSVSREKKESFPLTVTSAQKNPTAFYLCASKNRGVTEAFFGQGTRLTVV.

The chain employs TRBV5-1 and TRBJ2-1, with D possibly being TRBD2 (7 bases). This CDR3 is 16 amino acids long. Trimming took 3 bases from V and 1 from J, leaving 14 bases between them. Germline V gene sequence: CDR1 SGHRS, CDR2 YFSETQ. CDR3 in amino acids: CASSSGAGDSYNEQFF. CDR3 in DNA: TGCGCCAGCAGCTCGGGGGCGGGAGATTCCTACAATGAGCAGTTCTTC.

The V and J genes are TRBV10-3 and TRBJ1-1; the D is unclear. The CDR3 is 15 amino acids. The germline V gene encodes CDR1 ENHRY and CDR2 SYGVKD. V was shortened by 0 bases and J by 4 bases, with 12 bases between the two germline ends. CDR3 DNA: TGTGCCATCAGTGAGTCGTTTGCGGTCGCCACTGAAGCTTTCTTT. Its protein is CAISESFAVATEAFF.

The table lists this clone with a few counts. The chain links TRBV7-9 to TRBJ1-4; 7 nucleotides agree with TRBD1. J gave up 4 bases and V 3 bases, and 5 bases lay outside the gene matches. Germline V gene lookup returns CDR1 SEHNR and CDR2 FQNEAQ (reference sequence). The CDR3 totals 15 residues. The CDR3 DNA reads TGTGCCAGCAGCTTTGGGGGACAGAGTAATGAAAAACTGTTTTTT. Translating gives CASSFGGQSNEKLFF. The full variable domain, with the rest looked up from reference TRBV7-9 and TRBJ1-4, is DTGVSQNPRHKITKRGQNVTFRCDPISEHNRLYWYRQTLGQGPEFLTYFQNEAQLEKSRLLSDRFSAERPKGSFSTLEIQRTEQGDSAMYLCASSFGGQSNEKLFFGSGTQLSVL.

V and J are TRBV27 and TRBJ1-2; 9 nucleotides agree with TRBD1. V dropped 5 bases and J dropped 4; count of bases not matched to a gene: 8. From germline, CDR1 is MNHEY and CDR2 SMNVEV (reference sequence). The CDR3 is made up of 15 amino acids. The CDR3 reads CASSDNRGPGYGYTF. CDR3 coding DNA: TGTGCCAGCAGTGACAACAGGGGGCCAGGCTATGGCTACACCTTC.

This chain joins TRBV6-1 and TRBJ2-2; tentatively, D is TRBD2 (6 bases). The CDR3 runs 15 residues. Germline lookup yields CDR1 MNHNS and CDR2 SASEGT. Trimming shortened V by 7 bases and J by 3 bases, and 15 bases separated the two germline ends. CDR3 nucleotides: TGTGCCAGCAAGGAGGGACGATCTTACACCGGGGAGCTGTTTTTT. This encodes CASKEGRSYTGELFF.

In this sample, this clone turned up once. The chain joins TRBV7-9 to TRBJ2-7; D call uncertain. Per the germline V gene, CDR1 is SEHNR and CDR2 is FQNEAQ (reference sequence). Deletions cut 1 base from V and 2 bases from J, with 6 bases between. This CDR3 is 13 amino acids long. The CDR3 bases are TGTGCCAGCAGCTTAGGGGCGACCTACGAGCAGTACTTC. Residues: CASSLGATYEQYF.

This clone is a singleton in its sample. The gene calls are TRBV5-1 and TRBJ2-1, with 13 bases lining up with TRBD2. CDR3 size: 16 residues. The V and J ends lost 5 bases and 5 bases, in that order; junction bases with no gene match: 7. Germline CDR1 and CDR2: SGHRS and YFSETQ. The CDR3 spells CASSFTSGGDDNEQFF. As DNA, the CDR3 is TGCGCCAGCAGTTTTACTAGCGGGGGGGATGACAATGAGCAGTTCTTC.

The V and J genes are TRBV28 and TRBJ2-2, with 11 bases that match TRBD2. CDR3 size: 16 residues. After removal of 4 bases from V and 1 base from J, the junction contained 2 bases not matched to a gene. Germline V lookup: CDR1 MDHEN, CDR2 SYDVKM. The CDR3 sequence: CASSWGLAENTGELFF. The CDR3 bases are TGTGCCAGCAGTTGGGGACTAGCGGAGAACACCGGGGAGCTGTTTTTT. The variable domain in full, completed from reference TRBV28 and TRBJ2-2, reads DVKVTQSSRYLVKRTGEKVFLECVQDMDHENMFWYRQDPGLGLRLIYFSYDVKMKEKGDIPEGYSVSREKKERFSLILESASTNQTSMYLCASSWGLAENTGELFFGEGSRLTVL.

This chain links TRBV7-8 with TRBJ1-5, with TRBD1 matching over 7 bases. The ends lost 4 bases at V and 4 bases at J; junction bases unmatched: 13. The CDR3 is 17 amino acids. Germline lookup yields CDR1 SGHVS and CDR2 FQNEAQ. The CDR3 reads CASSSDRTGWANQPQHF. In DNA form, the CDR3 reads TGTGCCAGCAGCTCGGACAGGACAGGTTGGGCAAATCAGCCCCAGCATTTT.

The rearrangement uses TRBV29-1 and TRBJ1-3; perhaps TRBD1 as D (6 bases). The assigned J gene may be wrong: the sequence end matches TRBJ2-2 better. Germline V lookup: CDR1 SQVTM, CDR2 ANQGSEA. CDR3 length: 15 amino acids. The CDR3 is CSVEKIGGAAGELFF. The CDR3 nucleotides read TGCAGCGTTGAGAAGATTGGGGGCGCGGCCGGGGAGCTGTTTTTT.

V usage is TRBV27 and J usage is TRBJ1-5; 8 bases agree with TRBD1. CDR1 and CDR2 from the germline V gene are MNHEY and SMNVEV (reference sequence). V was clipped by 4 bases and J by 4 bases; unmatched bases: 6. CDR3 size: 15 residues. The CDR3 DNA reads TGTGCCAGCAGTTCCACAGGGGGGACAAATCAGCCCCAGCATTTT. Its translation: CASSSTGGTNQPQHF.